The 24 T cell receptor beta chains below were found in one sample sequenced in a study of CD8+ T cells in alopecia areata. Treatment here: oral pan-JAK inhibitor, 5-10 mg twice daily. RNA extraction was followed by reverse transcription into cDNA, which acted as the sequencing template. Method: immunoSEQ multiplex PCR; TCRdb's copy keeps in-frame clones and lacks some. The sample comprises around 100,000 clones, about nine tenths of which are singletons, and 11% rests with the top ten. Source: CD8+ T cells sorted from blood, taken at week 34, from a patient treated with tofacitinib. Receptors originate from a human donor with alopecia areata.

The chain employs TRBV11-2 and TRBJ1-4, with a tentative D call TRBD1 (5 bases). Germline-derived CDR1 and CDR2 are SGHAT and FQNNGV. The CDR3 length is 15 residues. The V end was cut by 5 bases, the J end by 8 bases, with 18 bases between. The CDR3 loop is CASSPQGRWKEKLFF. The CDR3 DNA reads TGTGCCAGCAGCCCTCAGGGCAGGTGGAAGGAAAAACTGTTTTTT.

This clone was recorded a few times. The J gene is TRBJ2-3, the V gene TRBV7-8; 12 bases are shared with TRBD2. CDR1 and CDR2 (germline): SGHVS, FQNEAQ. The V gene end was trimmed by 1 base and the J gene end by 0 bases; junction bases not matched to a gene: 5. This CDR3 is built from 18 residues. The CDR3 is CASSLDPTSGRSTDTQYF. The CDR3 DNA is TGTGCCAGCAGCTTAGACCCAACTAGCGGGAGGAGCACAGATACGCAGTATTTT.

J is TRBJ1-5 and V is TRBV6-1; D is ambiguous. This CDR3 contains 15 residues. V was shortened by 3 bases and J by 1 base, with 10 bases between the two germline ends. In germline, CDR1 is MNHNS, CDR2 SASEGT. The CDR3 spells CASSELSGSNQPQHF. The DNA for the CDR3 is TGTGCCAGCAGTGAGCTCTCAGGAAGCAATCAGCCCCAGCATTTT.

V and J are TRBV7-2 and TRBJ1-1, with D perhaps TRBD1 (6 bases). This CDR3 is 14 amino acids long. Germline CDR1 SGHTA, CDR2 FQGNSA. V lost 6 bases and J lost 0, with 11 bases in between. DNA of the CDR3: TGTGCCAGCAGTAACAGGGCGATGAACACTGAAGCTTTCTTT. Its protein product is CASSNRAMNTEAFF.

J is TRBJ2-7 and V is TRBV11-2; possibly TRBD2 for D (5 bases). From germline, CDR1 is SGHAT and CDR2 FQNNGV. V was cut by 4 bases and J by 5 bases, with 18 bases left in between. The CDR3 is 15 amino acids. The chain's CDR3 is CASSSPEAGLHEQYF. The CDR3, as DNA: TGTGCCAGCAGCTCACCGGAGGCGGGTTTACACGAGCAGTACTTC.

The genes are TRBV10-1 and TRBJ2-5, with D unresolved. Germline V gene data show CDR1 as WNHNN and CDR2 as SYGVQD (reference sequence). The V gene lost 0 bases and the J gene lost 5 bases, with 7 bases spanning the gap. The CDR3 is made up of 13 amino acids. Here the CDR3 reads CASSESLSETQYF. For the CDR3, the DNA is TGCGCCAGCAGTGAGTCCTTATCGGAGACCCAGTACTTC.

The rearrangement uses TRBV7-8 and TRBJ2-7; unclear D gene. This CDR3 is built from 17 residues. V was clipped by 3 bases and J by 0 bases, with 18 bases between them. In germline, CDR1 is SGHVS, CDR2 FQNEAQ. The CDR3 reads CASSLPKSETFSYEQYF. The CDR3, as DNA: TGTGCCAGCAGCTTGCCAAAGTCAGAGACTTTCTCCTACGAGCAGTACTTC. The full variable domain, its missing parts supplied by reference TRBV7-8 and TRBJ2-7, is GAGVSQSPRYKVAKRGQDVALRCDPISGHVSLFWYQQALGQGPEFLTYFQNEAQLDKSGLPSDRFFAERPEGSVSTLKIQRTQQEDSAVYLCASSLPKSETFSYEQYFGPGTRLTVT.

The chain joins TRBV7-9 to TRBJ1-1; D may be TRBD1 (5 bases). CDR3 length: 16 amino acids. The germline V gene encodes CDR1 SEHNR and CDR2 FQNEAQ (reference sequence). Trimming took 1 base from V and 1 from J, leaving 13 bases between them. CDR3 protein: CASSLEPGTANTEAFF. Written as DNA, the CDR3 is TGTGCCAGCAGCTTAGAACCGGGGACGGCGAACACTGAAGCTTTCTTT.

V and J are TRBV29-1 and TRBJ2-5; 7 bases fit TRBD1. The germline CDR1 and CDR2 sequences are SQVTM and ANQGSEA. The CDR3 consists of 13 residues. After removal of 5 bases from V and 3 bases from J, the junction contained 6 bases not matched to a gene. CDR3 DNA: TGCAGCGTTCCCCCTGGGACAGAAGAGACCCAGTACTTC. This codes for CSVPPGTEETQYF.

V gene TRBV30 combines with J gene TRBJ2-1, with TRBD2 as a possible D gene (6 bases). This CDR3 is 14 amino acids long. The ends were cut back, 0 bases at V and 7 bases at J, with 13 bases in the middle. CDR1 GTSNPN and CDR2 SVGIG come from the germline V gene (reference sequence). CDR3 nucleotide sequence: TGTGCCTGGAGTGTTGGAGGGAGTCAAAATGAGCAGTTCTTC. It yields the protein CAWSVGGSQNEQFF.

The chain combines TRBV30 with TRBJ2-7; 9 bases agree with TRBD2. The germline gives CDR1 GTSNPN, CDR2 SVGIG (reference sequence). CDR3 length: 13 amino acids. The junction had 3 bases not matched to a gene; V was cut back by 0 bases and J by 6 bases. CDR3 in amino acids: CAWSVNSGSEQYF. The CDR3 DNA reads TGTGCCTGGAGTGTTAATAGCGGGAGCGAGCAGTACTTC.

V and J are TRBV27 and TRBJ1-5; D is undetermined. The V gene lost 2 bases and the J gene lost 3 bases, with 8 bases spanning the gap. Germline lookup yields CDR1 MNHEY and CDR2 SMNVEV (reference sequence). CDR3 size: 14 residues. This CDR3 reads CASSLVGFNQPQHF. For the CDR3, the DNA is TGTGCCAGCAGTTTAGTAGGTTTCAATCAGCCCCAGCATTTT.

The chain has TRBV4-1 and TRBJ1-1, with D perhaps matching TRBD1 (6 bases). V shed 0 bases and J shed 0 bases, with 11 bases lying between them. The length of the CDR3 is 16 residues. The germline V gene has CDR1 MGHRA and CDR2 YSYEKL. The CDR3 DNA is TGCGCCAGCAGCCAAGATAGGGGGGGGCTGAACACTGAAGCTTTCTTT. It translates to CASSQDRGGLNTEAFF.

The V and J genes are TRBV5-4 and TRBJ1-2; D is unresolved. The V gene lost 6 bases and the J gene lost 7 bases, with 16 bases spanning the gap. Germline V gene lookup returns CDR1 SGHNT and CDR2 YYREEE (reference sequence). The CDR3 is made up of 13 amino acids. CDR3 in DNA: TGTGCCAGCACCTCGCGGGGAGATGGTGGCTACACCTTC. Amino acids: CASTSRGDGGYTF. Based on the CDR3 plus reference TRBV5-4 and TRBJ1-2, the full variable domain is ETGVTQSPTHLIKTRGQQVTLRCSSQSGHNTVSWYQQALGQGPQFIFQYYREEENGRGNFPPRFSGLQFPNYSSELNVNALELDDSALYLCASTSRGDGGYTFGSGTRLTVV.

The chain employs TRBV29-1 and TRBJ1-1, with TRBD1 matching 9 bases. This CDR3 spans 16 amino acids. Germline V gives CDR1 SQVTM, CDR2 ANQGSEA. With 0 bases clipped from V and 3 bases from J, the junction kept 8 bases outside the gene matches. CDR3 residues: CSVEEAGQGFYTEAFF. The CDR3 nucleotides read TGCAGCGTTGAAGAAGCGGGACAGGGTTTTTACACTGAAGCTTTCTTT.

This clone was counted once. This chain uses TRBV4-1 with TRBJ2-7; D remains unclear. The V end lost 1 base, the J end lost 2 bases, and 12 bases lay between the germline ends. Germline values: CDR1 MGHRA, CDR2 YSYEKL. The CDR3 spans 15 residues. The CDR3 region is CASSQGMTEPYEQYF. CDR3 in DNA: TGCGCCAGCAGCCAAGGAATGACGGAGCCCTACGAGCAGTACTTC.

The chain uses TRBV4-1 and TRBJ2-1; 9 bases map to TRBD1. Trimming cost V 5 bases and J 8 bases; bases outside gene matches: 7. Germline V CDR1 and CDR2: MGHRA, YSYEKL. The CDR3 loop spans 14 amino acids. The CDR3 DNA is TGCGCCAGCAGCTGGACAGGGGCGGCTTATGAGCAGTTCTTC. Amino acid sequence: CASSWTGAAYEQFF.

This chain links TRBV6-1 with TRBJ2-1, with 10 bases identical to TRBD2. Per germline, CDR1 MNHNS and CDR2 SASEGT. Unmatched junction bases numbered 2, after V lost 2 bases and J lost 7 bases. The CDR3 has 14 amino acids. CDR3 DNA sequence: TGTGCCAGCAGTGAAATGGGACTAGCGAATGAGCAGTTCTTC. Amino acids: CASSEMGLANEQFF.

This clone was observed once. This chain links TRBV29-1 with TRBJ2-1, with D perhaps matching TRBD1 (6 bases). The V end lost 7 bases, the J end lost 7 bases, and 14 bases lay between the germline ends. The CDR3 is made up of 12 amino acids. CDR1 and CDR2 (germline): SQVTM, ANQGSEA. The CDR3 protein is CSGGPLLNEQFF. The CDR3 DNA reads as TGCAGCGGGGGGCCCCTATTGAATGAGCAGTTCTTC.

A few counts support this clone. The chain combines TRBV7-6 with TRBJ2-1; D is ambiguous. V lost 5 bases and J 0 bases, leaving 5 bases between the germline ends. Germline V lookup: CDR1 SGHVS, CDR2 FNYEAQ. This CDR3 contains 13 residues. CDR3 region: CASSISSYNEQFF. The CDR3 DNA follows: TGTGCCAGCAGCATTAGCTCCTACAATGAGCAGTTCTTC.

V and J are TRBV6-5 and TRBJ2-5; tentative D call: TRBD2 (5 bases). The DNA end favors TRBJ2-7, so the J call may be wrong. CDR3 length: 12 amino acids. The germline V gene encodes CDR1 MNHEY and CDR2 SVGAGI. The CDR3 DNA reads TGTGCCAGCAGCGCTGGGAGCTTCGAGCAGTACTTC. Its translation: CASSAGSFEQYF.

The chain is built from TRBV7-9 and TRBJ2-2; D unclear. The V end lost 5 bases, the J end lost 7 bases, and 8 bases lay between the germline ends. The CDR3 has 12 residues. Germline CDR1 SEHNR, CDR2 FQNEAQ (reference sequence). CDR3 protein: CASSRGVGELFF. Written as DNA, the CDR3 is TGTGCCAGCAGCCGCGGAGTCGGGGAGCTGTTTTTT.

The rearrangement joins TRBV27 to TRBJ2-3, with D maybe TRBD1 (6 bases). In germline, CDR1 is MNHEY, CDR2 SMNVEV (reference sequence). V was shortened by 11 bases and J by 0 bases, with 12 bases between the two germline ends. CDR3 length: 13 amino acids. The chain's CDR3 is CAVQGHSTDTQYF. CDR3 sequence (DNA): TGTGCCGTGCAGGGGCACAGCACAGATACGCAGTATTTT.

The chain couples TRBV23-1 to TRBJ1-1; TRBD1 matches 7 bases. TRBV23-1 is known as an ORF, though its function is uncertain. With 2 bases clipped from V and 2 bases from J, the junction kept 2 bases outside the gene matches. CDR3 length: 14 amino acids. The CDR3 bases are TGCGCCAGCAGTCAAGACAGGGAAAACACTGAAGCTTTCTTT. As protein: CASSQDRENTEAFF.